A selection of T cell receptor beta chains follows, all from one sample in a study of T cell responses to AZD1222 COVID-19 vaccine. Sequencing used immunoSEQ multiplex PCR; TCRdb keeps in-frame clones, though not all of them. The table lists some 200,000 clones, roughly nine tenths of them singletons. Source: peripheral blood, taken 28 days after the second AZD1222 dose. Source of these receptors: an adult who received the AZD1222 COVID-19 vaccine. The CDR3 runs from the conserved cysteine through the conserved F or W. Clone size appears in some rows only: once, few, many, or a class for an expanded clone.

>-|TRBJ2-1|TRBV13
CASRGDKDNEQFF
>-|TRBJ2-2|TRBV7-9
CASSSGLAGVNTGELFF
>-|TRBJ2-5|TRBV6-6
CASRTGTNLQETQYF
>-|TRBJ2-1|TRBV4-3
CASSQGRSFEQFF
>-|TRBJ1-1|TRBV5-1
CASSLGAIMDSSAEAFF
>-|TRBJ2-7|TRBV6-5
CASSPAAYEQYF
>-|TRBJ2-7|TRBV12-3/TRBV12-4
CASSLSREQYF
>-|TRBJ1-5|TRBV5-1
CASSFGGDQPQHF
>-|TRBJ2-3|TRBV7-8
CASSYSGRADTQYF
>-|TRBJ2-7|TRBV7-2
CASSWSGAGAYEQYF
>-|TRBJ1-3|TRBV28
CASSSTGGRNTIYF
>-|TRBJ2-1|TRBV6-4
CASSEAGGYNEQFF
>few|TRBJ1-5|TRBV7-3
CASSRDRDQPQHF
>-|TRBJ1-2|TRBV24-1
CATSGRSGYGYTF